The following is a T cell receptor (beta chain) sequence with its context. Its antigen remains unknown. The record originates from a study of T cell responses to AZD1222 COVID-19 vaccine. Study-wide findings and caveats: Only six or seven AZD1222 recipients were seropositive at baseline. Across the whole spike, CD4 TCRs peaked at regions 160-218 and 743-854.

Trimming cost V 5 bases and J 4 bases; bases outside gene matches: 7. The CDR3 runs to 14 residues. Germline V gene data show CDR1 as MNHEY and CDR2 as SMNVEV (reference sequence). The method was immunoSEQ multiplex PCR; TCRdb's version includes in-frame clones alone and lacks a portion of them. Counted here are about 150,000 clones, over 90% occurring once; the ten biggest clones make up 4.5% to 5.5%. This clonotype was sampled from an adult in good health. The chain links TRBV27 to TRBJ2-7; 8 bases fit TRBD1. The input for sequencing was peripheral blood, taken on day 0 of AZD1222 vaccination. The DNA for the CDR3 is TGTGCCAGCAGTCCCGACAGGGGCTCGTACGAGCAGTACTTC. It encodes CASSPDRGSYEQYF.